These 5 T cell receptor beta chains came from one sample sequenced in a study of OX40 agonist ivuxolimab in advanced cancers. Some clones are missing from TCRdb's copy, which holds only in-frame ones; the method was immunoSEQ multiplex PCR. This table holds about 70,000 clones, 88% found once. Here the sequenced sample was CD4+ or CD8+ T cells sorted from blood, taken in a trial of the OX40 agonist ivuxolimab. These TCRs come from an adult with an advanced solid tumor such as melanoma, head and neck, liver or kidney cancer.

This chain links TRBV6-6 with TRBJ1-6; the match to TRBD1 covers 7 bases. The CDR3 loop spans 15 amino acids. Germline values: CDR1 MNHNY, CDR2 SVGAGI (reference sequence). The ends lost 2 bases at V and 10 bases at J; junction bases unmatched: 8. The CDR3 nucleotides read TGTGCCAGCAGTTACGGGACAGAGATAAGGTCACCCCTCCACTTT. It is translated as CASSYGTEIRSPLHF.

This chain connects TRBV5-1 to TRBJ2-7; D is possibly TRBD2 (5 bases). Germline CDR1 reads SGHRS; CDR2 reads YFSETQ. Trimming left V 4 bases short and J 0 bases short, with 11 bases between. This CDR3 contains 14 residues. Written as DNA, the CDR3 is TGCGCCAGCAGCCGGACGGAGGCCTCCTACGAGCAGTACTTC. As protein: CASSRTEASYEQYF.

The genes are TRBV2 and TRBJ2-7; D might be TRBD1 or TRBD2, each matching 6 bases. V was clipped by 0 bases and J by 4 bases, with 13 bases between them. Looked up from germline, CDR1 is SNHLY and CDR2 is FYNNEI. This CDR3 contains 15 residues. The CDR3 nucleotides read TGTGCCAGCAGTGAAGCGCGGCAGGGGAGGTACGAGCAGTACTTC. Translating gives CASSEARQGRYEQYF.

This chain links TRBV16 with TRBJ1-6; D unclear. V dropped 3 bases and J dropped 4 bases, with 1 base sitting between them. Germline CDR1 is KGHSY and CDR2 is FQNENV. The CDR3 runs 12 residues. The CDR3 sequence: CASSHYNSPLHF. CDR3 coding DNA: TGTGCCAGCAGCCATTATAATTCACCCCTCCACTTT.

This rearrangement joins TRBV6-6 to TRBJ2-7; the D is unclear. Germline loops: CDR1 MNHNY, CDR2 SVGAGI (reference sequence). The CDR3 is 12 residues long. Trimming shortened V by 4 bases and J by 5 bases, and 9 bases separated the two germline ends. The CDR3 DNA reads TGTGCCAGCAGTTGGGCGATCCACGAGCAGTACTTC. Translation gives CASSWAIHEQYF.